A single sample gave rise to the 19 T cell receptor beta chains below, sequenced in a study of blood T cell repertoires in COVID-19. The protocol was immunoSEQ multiplex PCR, while the TCRdb copy is restricted to in-frame clones and leaves out a portion. Of a few hundred thousand clones in the sample, 80% to 90% are singletons; the top ten hold 1% to 1.5%. The source material was PBMCs or T cells enriched from blood (not recorded which). The receptor source for this set is a man younger than 45 who had recovered from COVID-19.

V and J are TRBV7-9 and TRBJ1-2; D remains ambiguous. Deletions cut 1 base from V and 8 bases from J, with 11 bases between. Germline V gene sequence: CDR1 SEHNR, CDR2 FQNEAQ (reference sequence). The CDR3 contains 13 residues. The DNA of the CDR3 is TGTGCCAGCAGCTTAGAACCGGGAAAAGGCTACACCTTC. Protein: CASSLEPGKGYTF.

This clone has just a few counts. V gene TRBV19 combines with J gene TRBJ1-2; tentative D call: TRBD1 (6 bases). In germline, CDR1 is LNHDA, CDR2 SQIVND (reference sequence). The V and J ends lost 5 bases and 4 bases respectively, with 17 bases between them. The CDR3 runs to 15 residues. In nucleotides, the CDR3 is TGTGCCAGTAGTTTAATCGACGGGGGGCTCTATGGCTACACCTTC. Its translation is CASSLIDGGLYGYTF.

The V and J genes are TRBV18 and TRBJ1-2, with D perhaps TRBD1 (6 bases). The germline CDR1 and CDR2 sequences are KGHSH and LQKENI. The CDR3 totals 15 residues. Trimming pared 4 bases from V and 2 bases from J, leaving 14 bases between. CDR3 loop: CASSRDNNANYGYTF. As DNA, the CDR3 is TGTGCCAGCTCACGGGACAACAACGCAAACTATGGCTACACCTTC. The full variable domain, its missing parts supplied by reference TRBV18 and TRBJ1-2, is NAGVMQNPRHLVRRRGQEARLRCSPMKGHSHVYWYRQLPEEGLKFMVYLQKENIIDESGMPKERFSAEFPKEGPSILRIQQVVRGDSAAYFCASSRDNNANYGYTFGSGTRLTVV.

Comments on this clone: An end of the junction does not agree with germline; a read error may underlie this. V gene TRBV12-3 or TRBV12-4 combines with J gene TRBJ1-1, with 9 nucleotides matching TRBD1. The CDR3 is made up of 12 amino acids. The CDR3 reads CASSSLTGGMLF. CDR3 coding DNA: TGTGCCAGCAGTTCCTTGACAGGGGGTATGCTCTTT.

The chain is built from TRBV6-1 and TRBJ1-5; D may be TRBD1 (5 bases). The CDR3 extends over 16 amino acids. The V gene's germline CDR1 is MNHNS and CDR2 SASEGT. Trimming took off 3 bases at V and 4 bases at J, with 16 bases between the two ends. The CDR3 sequence: CASSDGEGKGNQPQHF. DNA of the CDR3: TGTGCCAGCAGTGATGGGGAGGGAAAGGGGAATCAGCCCCAGCATTTT.

The rearrangement joins TRBV4-3 to TRBJ1-1; D is uncertain. This CDR3 region has 14 residues. Trimming cost V 1 base and J 4 bases, with 10 bases left between them. From germline, CDR1 is LGHNA and CDR2 YSLEER. The CDR3 here is CASSQVGMGTEAFF. The CDR3 region has the DNA TGCGCCAGCAGCCAAGTGGGCATGGGCACTGAAGCTTTCTTT.

This chain uses TRBV30 with TRBJ2-3, with no clear D. V gave up 6 bases and J gave up 3 bases, with 25 bases separating them. The germline V gene encodes CDR1 GTSNPN and CDR2 SVGIG (reference sequence). CDR3 length: 17 amino acids. The CDR3 reads CACQAGPTFAGTDTQYF. As DNA, the CDR3 is TGTGCCTGTCAAGCCGGCCCGACCTTCGCCGGGACAGATACGCAGTATTTT.

The chain combines TRBV30 with TRBJ1-2, with D uncertain. CDR3 length: 13 amino acids. Germline V gives CDR1 GTSNPN, CDR2 SVGIG (reference sequence). V lost 0 bases and J 8 bases, leaving 13 bases between the germline ends. CDR3 in amino acids: CAWSVGVGYGYTF. DNA of the CDR3: TGTGCCTGGAGTGTTGGCGTGGGCTACGGCTACACCTTC. Looking up the rest from reference TRBV30 and TRBJ1-2 gives the full variable domain: SQTIHQWPATLVQPVGSPLSLECTVEGTSNPNLYWYRQAAGRGLQLLFYSVGIGQISSEVPQNLSASRPQDRQFILSSKKLLLSDSGFYLCAWSVGVGYGYTFGSGTRLTVV.

This clone has just one count. V gene TRBV4-1 combines with J gene TRBJ2-1; possible D gene TRBD2, 6 bases. Germline assignment: CDR1 MGHRA and CDR2 YSYEKL. V lost 0 bases to trimming and J lost 10 bases, with 13 bases between them. CDR3 length: 14 amino acids. CDR3 amino acids: CASSQDPASDEQFF. The CDR3 nucleotides are TGCGCCAGCAGCCAAGATCCCGCTAGCGACGAGCAGTTCTTC.

The J gene is TRBJ1-2, the V gene TRBV11-1; D gene unclear. With 2 bases removed from V and 5 bases from J, the gap between germline ends came to 9 bases. This CDR3 has 13 residues. The germline CDR1 and CDR2 sequences are SGHAT and FQDESV (reference sequence). The CDR3 DNA reads as TGTGCCAGCAGCTTATGGGCAGGTTATGGCTACACCTTC. The encoded protein is CASSLWAGYGYTF.

The gene calls are TRBV19 and TRBJ2-7; TRBD2 matches 10 bases. The junction had 12 bases not matched to a gene; V was cut back by 5 bases and J by 5 bases. In germline, CDR1 is LNHDA, CDR2 SQIVND (reference sequence). The CDR3 is made up of 16 amino acids. DNA of the CDR3: TGTGCCAGTAGTCCTATTTCTAGCGGGGGCATCCACGAGCAGTACTTC. It is translated as CASSPISSGGIHEQYF.

Notes on this clone: At one end, the junction sequence differs from germline, possibly due to a read error. The rearrangement uses TRBV7-8 and TRBJ2-5; perhaps TRBD2 as D (7 bases). Germline CDR1 is SGHVS and CDR2 is FQNEAQ. This CDR3 comprises 12 residues. CDR3 sequence reads: CASSLVGGGPHF. CDR3 sequence (DNA): TGTGCCAGCAGCTTAGTGGGCGGGGGCCCACACTTC.

The chain combines TRBV11-2 with TRBJ1-2, with 8 nucleotides matching TRBD1. V trimming: 6 bases; J trimming: 5 bases; junction bases outside the gene matches: 5. This CDR3 contains 13 residues. Germline V gene lookup returns CDR1 SGHAT and CDR2 FQNNGV. CDR3 DNA: TGTGCCAGCAGGGCGGGGACAGGTTATGGCTACACCTTC. Its protein product is CASRAGTGYGYTF.

V gene TRBV7-2 combines with J gene TRBJ1-2; 8 bases align to TRBD1. J was trimmed by 3 bases and V by 5 bases; bases with no gene match: 20. The CDR3 contains 19 residues. Germline V gives CDR1 SGHTA, CDR2 FQGNSA. CDR3 coding DNA: TGTGCCAGCAGCCCTAGGCCCAGGGGGCAGGGAGTATCTGACTATGGCTACACCTTC. Translation gives CASSPRPRGQGVSDYGYTF.

Here the CDR3 reads CASSLFGTGLADTQYF. In DNA form, the CDR3 reads TGTGCCAGCAGCTTATTTGGTACAGGGCTAGCAGATACGCAGTATTTT. The chain carries TRBV7-8 and TRBJ2-3; possible D gene TRBD1, 6 bases. The germline V gene encodes CDR1 SGHVS and CDR2 FQNEAQ. This CDR3 is built from 16 residues. V was clipped by 2 bases and J by 4 bases, with 16 bases between them. Full variable domain (missing parts from reference TRBV7-8 and TRBJ2-3): GAGVSQSPRYKVAKRGQDVALRCDPISGHVSLFWYQQALGQGPEFLTYFQNEAQLDKSGLPSDRFFAERPEGSVSTLKIQRTQQEDSAVYLCASSLFGTGLADTQYFGPGTRLTVL.

The V gene is TRBV6-1, the J gene TRBJ2-7; D is unresolved. V lost 3 bases and J lost 3, with 12 bases in between. This CDR3 comprises 14 residues. Germline V gene sequence: CDR1 MNHNS, CDR2 SASEGT. CDR3 DNA: TGTGCCAGCAGTGATCTTGTCTCCCTCTACGAGCAGTACTTC. Amino acids: CASSDLVSLYEQYF.

This clone was observed a single time. The CDR3 DNA reads TGTGCCAGCAGCGTAGAAGTCGGCGGGGATACGCAGTATTTT. It is translated as CASSVEVGGDTQYF. The chain joins TRBV9 to TRBJ2-3; maybe TRBD2 (5 bases). V dropped 0 bases and J dropped 6 bases, with 11 bases sitting between them. Germline V CDR1 and CDR2: SGDLS, YYNGEE. This CDR3 contains 14 residues.

V usage is TRBV3-1 (or the pseudogene TRBV3-2) and J usage is TRBJ1-4; tentatively, D is TRBD1 (6 bases). This CDR3 region has 17 residues. V was trimmed by 3 bases and J by 3 bases, leaving 17 bases between them. Germline assignment: CDR1 LGHDT and CDR2 YNNKEL (reference sequence). CDR3: CASSHSALRTANEKLFF. The CDR3 DNA is TGTGCCAGCAGCCACTCGGCTTTAAGGACAGCTAATGAAAAACTGTTTTTT.

This rearrangement joins TRBV12-3 or TRBV12-4 to TRBJ2-7; D gene ambiguous. V gave up 5 bases and J gave up 0 bases, with 8 bases separating them. The CDR3 is 13 amino acids. Here the CDR3 DNA reads TGTGCCAGCAGTACGCGACTCTCCTACGAGCAGTACTTC. As protein: CASSTRLSYEQYF.